Presented here are 7 T cell receptor beta chains from one specimen sequenced in a study of shared clonotypes between healthy human individuals. Profiling relied on immunoSEQ multiplex PCR, and the TCRdb table lists in-frame clones only, not all of them. The sample yields roughly 760,000 clones, over 65% seen once. Sequencing input: memory CD4+ T cells sorted from blood. Subset given: CD45RA-negative fraction. Receptors originate from a woman in her thirties in good health.

The rearrangement joins TRBV15 to TRBJ2-7; no clear D. Germline CDR1 and CDR2: LNHNV and YYDKDF (reference sequence). V was pared by 0 bases and J by 3 bases, with 12 bases between. This CDR3 comprises 15 residues. The CDR3 sequence is CATSRDSPPFYEQYF. The CDR3 coding sequence is TGTGCCACCAGCAGAGATTCTCCCCCTTTCTACGAGCAGTACTTC.

The chain joins TRBV5-1 to TRBJ2-2; either TRBD1 or TRBD2 may fit D (6 bases each). CDR1 and CDR2 from the germline V gene are SGHRS and YFSETQ. The ends were cut back, 6 bases at V and 0 bases at J, with 12 bases in the middle. The CDR3 covers 15 residues. CDR3 sequence: CASNKGGTNTGELFF. The DNA for the CDR3 is TGCGCCAGCAATAAGGGGGGAACGAACACCGGGGAGCTGTTTTTT.

V and J are TRBV27 and TRBJ2-5; 7 bases agree with TRBD1. The tail of the sequence fits TRBJ2-7 better, so the J call may be wrong. The CDR3 extends over 13 amino acids. Looked up from germline, CDR1 is MNHEY and CDR2 is SMNVEV (reference sequence). In DNA form, the CDR3 reads TGTGCCAGCAGCAGACAGGGCTACTACGAGCAGTACTTC. It encodes CASSRQGYYEQYF.

This clone was counted only a few times. V gene TRBV2 combines with J gene TRBJ2-1; D is undetermined. The CDR3 has 12 amino acids. The V end lost 3 bases, the J end lost 5 bases, and 5 bases lay between the germline ends. Germline loops: CDR1 SNHLY, CDR2 FYNNEI. The CDR3 region has the DNA TGTGCCAGCAGTGAGTCAGACAATGAGCAGTTCTTC. Protein: CASSESDNEQFF.

V and J are TRBV28 and TRBJ2-3, with D perhaps matching TRBD1 (5 bases). The CDR3 is 15 amino acids. The germline V and J ends were trimmed by 8 bases and 2 bases, with 17 bases remaining between them. CDR1 and CDR2 from the germline V gene are MDHEN and SYDVKM. The CDR3 here is CASQWRQLNTDTQYF. The CDR3 nucleotides are TGTGCCAGCCAATGGAGACAGCTTAACACAGATACGCAGTATTTT. The entire variable domain, with the rest obtained from reference TRBV28 and TRBJ2-3, is as follows: DVKVTQSSRYLVKRTGEKVFLECVQDMDHENMFWYRQDPGLGLRLIYFSYDVKMKEKGDIPEGYSVSREKKERFSLILESASTNQTSMYLCASQWRQLNTDTQYFGPGTRLTVL.

This clone was counted a few times. This chain uses TRBV11-2 with TRBJ1-1; D call uncertain. The CDR3 covers 12 residues. In germline, CDR1 is SGHAT, CDR2 FQNNGV. The V gene lost 5 bases and the J gene lost 11 bases, with 15 bases spanning the gap. CDR3: CASSQMATWAFF. CDR3 coding DNA: TGTGCCAGCAGCCAAATGGCAACGTGGGCTTTCTTT.

This chain links TRBV28 with TRBJ2-7, with 7 bases aligning to TRBD2. V shed 6 bases, J shed 6 bases, and the junction held 8 bases outside the gene matches. Germline values: CDR1 MDHEN, CDR2 SYDVKM. The CDR3 is 13 amino acids. The CDR3: CASSKTGTIEQYF. CDR3 sequence (DNA): TGTGCCAGCAGCAAGACGGGGACTATCGAGCAGTACTTC.